This T cell receptor (beta chain) originates from a study of cytomegalovirus exposure and HLA in healthy donors. Findings of the study overall: 87-base-pair reads could not separate some V segments, including TRBV6-2 and TRBV6-3.

Germline CDR1 reads LGHNA; CDR2 reads YSLEER. The ends were cut back, 4 bases at V and 5 bases at J, with 15 bases in the middle. There are 14 residues in the CDR3. The PCR employed 60 Vbeta primers together with 13 Jbeta primers. Clones were sequenced by immunoSEQ multiplex PCR, and TCRdb holds only the in-frame ones, with some missing. The table lists some 50,000 clones, around 72% of them singletons, with about 22% in the top ten. As concerns this clone: Its specificity is not known.

The chain has TRBV4-3 and TRBJ2-7; maybe TRBD2 (6 bases). Sequenced material: PBMCs. The sequence was collected from a woman between 45 and 60 years old in good health and CMV-seropositive. In DNA form, the CDR3 reads TGCGCCAGCAGCCTACGACTAGGCCCGGACGAGCAGTACTTC. Its protein is CASSLRLGPDEQYF.